Below are 18 T cell receptor beta chains sequenced from a single sample in a study of OX40 agonist ivuxolimab in advanced cancers. TCRdb's table, derived via immunoSEQ multiplex PCR, lists solely in-frame clones and lacks some. The data hold about 16,000 clones, with 75% to 95% observed a single time. Sample: CD4+ or CD8+ T cells sorted from blood, taken in a trial of the OX40 agonist ivuxolimab. The receptor set was obtained from an adult with an advanced solid tumor such as melanoma, head and neck, liver or kidney cancer.

This clone was seen once. The rearrangement links TRBV27 to TRBJ2-7; tentatively, D is TRBD1 (6 bases). Germline-derived CDR1 and CDR2 are MNHEY and SMNVEV (reference sequence). V gave up 4 bases and J gave up 3 bases, with 13 bases separating them. This CDR3 is built from 14 residues. The CDR3 loop reads CASSWGRQSYEQYF. In DNA form, the CDR3 reads TGTGCCAGCAGTTGGGGGCGGCAGAGCTACGAGCAGTACTTC.

The chain is built from TRBV5-4 and TRBJ2-7; 13 bases agree with TRBD2. Trimming took 3 bases from V and 5 from J; bases not matched to a gene: 8. Germline CDR1 is SGHNT and CDR2 is YYREEE (reference sequence). The CDR3 totals 16 residues. CDR3 sequence: CASSSWTSGSLHEQYF. CDR3 in DNA: TGTGCCAGCAGCTCCTGGACTAGCGGGAGCCTCCACGAGCAGTACTTC.

The CDR3 sequence is CASSFGEGPETQYF. As DNA, the CDR3 is TGTGCCAGCAGCTTTGGTGAGGGCCCGGAGACCCAGTACTTC. The rearrangement links TRBV25-1 to TRBJ2-5; TRBD2 is a possible D gene (5 bases). V dropped 6 bases and J dropped 5 bases, with 16 bases sitting between them. Per the germline V gene, CDR1 is MGHDK and CDR2 is SYGVNS. The CDR3 loop spans 14 amino acids.

CDR3 sequence: CASSKDREKGETQYF. The CDR3 region has the DNA TGTGCCAGCAGCAAGGATCGGGAAAAGGGGGAGACCCAGTACTTC. The chain couples TRBV7-9 to TRBJ2-5; D is perhaps TRBD1 or TRBD2 (5 bases each). V gave up 5 bases and J gave up 5 bases, with 18 bases separating them. Germline V gives CDR1 SEHNR, CDR2 FQNEAQ (reference sequence). The length of the CDR3 is 15 residues.

The V and J genes are TRBV9 and TRBJ2-2; D unresolved. CDR1 and CDR2 from the germline V gene are SGDLS and YYNGEE. Between the trimmed V and J ends, which lost 3 bases and 5 bases, there was a span of 14 bases. This CDR3 region has 15 residues. The CDR3 bases are TGTGCCAGCAGCGGTCACACGCAAGCAACCGGGGAGCTGTTTTTT. Translated, it gives CASSGHTQATGELFF.

This rearrangement joins TRBV6-1 to TRBJ1-1; D is perhaps TRBD1 (5 bases). V lost 0 bases and J 7 bases, leaving 12 bases between the germline ends. The CDR3 covers 14 residues. Germline CDR1 is MNHNS and CDR2 is SASEGT. The CDR3 sequence is CASSEALRGFEAFF. The CDR3 region has the DNA TGTGCCAGCAGTGAAGCGCTTCGGGGGTTTGAAGCTTTCTTT.

This clone showed up just once. This chain connects TRBV5-5 to TRBJ2-7; 9 bases are shared with TRBD2. J lost 3 bases, V lost 3 bases, and 4 bases had no gene match. CDR1 is SGHKS and CDR2 is YYEKEE in the germline V gene (reference sequence). The CDR3 has 14 amino acids. DNA for the CDR3: TGTGCCAGCAGCTCTAGCGGGATACTCTACGAGCAGTACTTC. It translates to CASSSSGILYEQYF. Combining the CDR3 with reference TRBV5-5 and TRBJ2-7 gives the whole variable domain DAGVTQSPTHLIKTRGQQVTLRCSPISGHKSVSWYQQVLGQGPQFIFQYYEKEERGRGNFPDRFSARQFPNYSSELNVNALLLGDSALYLCASSSSGILYEQYFGPGTRLTVT.

V usage is TRBV11-2 and J usage is TRBJ2-1; TRBD2 is a possible D gene (7 bases). V shed 2 bases and J shed 5 bases, with 19 bases lying between them. The CDR3 consists of 17 residues. The V gene's germline CDR1 is SGHAT and CDR2 FQNNGV. The chain's CDR3 is CASSLILGAGAHNEQFF. In nucleotides, the CDR3 is TGTGCCAGCAGCTTAATTCTGGGGGCGGGGGCACACAATGAGCAGTTCTTC.

The V call is TRBV2, the J call TRBJ2-7; 9 bases map to TRBD2. CDR3 length: 16 residues. Looked up from germline, CDR1 is SNHLY and CDR2 is FYNNEI. Losses at the gene ends were 4 bases for V and 0 bases for J; bases not matched to a gene: 7. CDR3 sequence: CASSGLADYASYEQYF. The CDR3 DNA reads as TGTGCCAGCAGTGGACTAGCGGACTACGCCTCCTACGAGCAGTACTTC.

This chain uses TRBV18 with TRBJ2-3, with D possibly matching TRBD2 (6 bases). The V gene's germline CDR1 is KGHSH and CDR2 LQKENI. The CDR3 runs 18 residues. Trimming shortened V by 0 bases and J by 4 bases, and 20 bases separated the two germline ends. The CDR3 protein is CASSPPASAGIVPDTQYF. CDR3 nucleotide sequence: TGTGCCAGCTCACCACCGGCTAGCGCTGGAATAGTACCAGATACGCAGTATTTT.

The V and J genes are TRBV2 and TRBJ1-1; D call uncertain. V lost 6 bases, J lost 5 bases, and 10 bases lay in between. This CDR3 has 12 residues. Germline-derived CDR1 and CDR2 are SNHLY and FYNNEI. This CDR3 reads CASRISLTEAFF. CDR3 nucleotide sequence: TGTGCCAGCAGAATTTCACTGACTGAAGCTTTCTTT.

This clone was counted between two and nine times. The V gene is TRBV4-3, the J gene TRBJ2-7; D gene uncertain. CDR1 and CDR2 (germline): LGHNA, YSLEER. Trimming took off 0 bases at V and 2 bases at J, with 14 bases between the two ends. There are 16 residues in the CDR3. CDR3 coding DNA: TGCGCCAGCAGCCAAGAGGTAGCCAGCGATGCCTACGAGCAGTACTTC. Translated, it gives CASSQEVASDAYEQYF.

This CDR3 reads CASSQELVGGELFF. CDR3 coding DNA: TGTGCCAGCAGCCAAGAACTCGTGGGCGGGGAGCTGTTTTTT. The chain joins TRBV5-4 to TRBJ2-2; D is ambiguous. The germline V gene has CDR1 SGHNT and CDR2 YYREEE (reference sequence). This CDR3 contains 14 residues. Trimming removed 4 bases from V and 7 bases from J, with 14 bases in between.

The CDR3 sequence: CASSFLTGIEQYF. The CDR3, as DNA: TGCGCCAGCAGCTTCCTGACAGGAATCGAGCAGTACTTC. The V gene is TRBV5-1, the J gene TRBJ2-7; maybe TRBD1 (6 bases). In germline, CDR1 is SGHRS, CDR2 YFSETQ. This CDR3 spans 13 amino acids. Trimming cost V 2 bases and J 6 bases, with 12 bases left between them.

V usage is TRBV5-5 and J usage is TRBJ1-3, with TRBD1 matching 9 bases. The CDR3 is 16 residues long. Trimming at V came to 2 bases and at J to 0 bases, leaving 3 bases not matched to a gene. Germline lookup yields CDR1 SGHKS and CDR2 YYEKEE (reference sequence). The CDR3 sequence is CASSLTTGGSGNTIYF. In DNA, the CDR3 is TGTGCCAGCAGCTTAACGACAGGGGGCTCTGGAAACACCATATATTTT.

The chain employs TRBV6-6 and TRBJ1-1; weak D call: TRBD1 (6 bases). The CDR3 is 14 residues long. Per germline, CDR1 MNHNY and CDR2 SVGAGI (reference sequence). Trimming pared 7 bases from V and 2 bases from J, leaving 14 bases between. CDR3 bases: TGTGCCAGCAATCAAGGGGGTCACAACACTGAAGCTTTCTTT. It specifies CASNQGGHNTEAFF.

The V gene is TRBV15, the J gene TRBJ2-1, with 12 bases fitting TRBD2. Losses at the gene ends were 3 bases for V and 8 bases for J; bases not matched to a gene: 8. From germline, CDR1 is LNHNV and CDR2 YYDKDF (reference sequence). This CDR3 has 16 amino acids. The CDR3 sequence: CATSSRLAGEKDEQFF. The CDR3 DNA follows: TGTGCCACCAGCAGCCGACTAGCGGGAGAGAAGGATGAGCAGTTCTTC.

The chain couples TRBV9 to TRBJ2-1, with D possibly matching TRBD2 (6 bases). The ends were cut back, 1 base at V and 6 bases at J, with 8 bases in the middle. The CDR3 runs 13 residues. Germline CDR1 reads SGDLS; CDR2 reads YYNGEE. CDR3 region: CASSVSSGNEQFF. The CDR3 DNA reads TGTGCCAGCAGCGTAAGTAGCGGCAATGAGCAGTTCTTC.